These T cell receptor beta chains were read from a single sample in a study of T cells after yellow fever vaccination. Each CDR3 protein is one row after TCRdb ran MiXCR on the 5' RACE reads. The profile shows hundreds of thousands of distinct CDR3 sequences, roughly an eighth of them singletons. This specimen consisted of PBMCs, obtained on the day of the yellow fever booster vaccination. The receptors originated from a man aged 25 to 45 who received the YFV17D yellow fever vaccine. CDR3s include the opening cysteine and the closing phenylalanine or tryptophan. A D gene is named only where the DNA matches it firmly. Clone size is shown for a subset of rows, as once, few, many or a class of expanded clone.

>15|-|-|TRBJ2-7|TRBV6-4
CASTGRGETHYEQYF
TGTGCCAGCACCGGTAGGGGGGAGACTCACTACGAGCAGTACTTC
>15|-|TRBD2|TRBJ2-2|TRBV7-2
CASSLRGLASGELFF
TGTGCCAGCAGCTTGAGGGGACTAGCCTCCGGGGAGCTGTTTTTT
>16|few|-|TRBJ2-7|TRBV5-1
CASSLALTEVTYEQYF
TGCGCCAGCAGCTTGGCCTTAACAGAAGTAACCTACGAGCAGTACTTC
>15|few|TRBD2|TRBJ2-1|TRBV6-9
CASSPGLAGKDGQFF
TGTGCCAGCAGTCCAGGGCTAGCGGGTAAAGATGGGCAGTTCTTC
>17|-|TRBD2|TRBJ2-1|TRBV4-3
CASSQDLTSGSYNEQFF
TGCGCCAGCAGCCAGGACTTGACTAGCGGGAGTTACAATGAGCAGTTCTTC
>11|few|-|TRBJ1-1|TRBV25-1
CASTLGTEAFF
TGTGCCAGCACGCTAGGGACTGAAGCTTTCTTT
>12|many|-|TRBJ1-5|TRBV2
CASSVGNQPQHF
TGTGCCAGCTCGGTTGGCAATCAGCCCCAGCATTTT
>13|-|TRBD1|TRBJ1-2|TRBV5-1
CASSGQGTYGYTF
TGCGCCAGTTCGGGACAGGGGACCTATGGCTACACCTTC
>16|few|TRBD2|TRBJ2-3|TRBV12-3/TRBV12-4
CASSFILAGATDTQYF
TGTGCCAGCAGTTTTATACTGGCGGGAGCCACAGATACGCAGTATTTT
>15|-|TRBD2|TRBJ2-3|TRBV11-3
CASSNPAGGTDTQYF
TGTGCCAGCAGTAACCCCGCGGGAGGGACAGATACGCAGTATTTT
>16|-|-|TRBJ1-5|TRBV7-8
CASSFLIRDGNQPQHF
TGTGCCAGCAGCTTCCTAATCCGGGACGGGAATCAGCCCCAGCATTTT
>17|few|-|TRBJ2-3|TRBV7-2
CASSLWAKGLATDTQYF
TGTGCCAGCAGCTTATGGGCCAAGGGCTTAGCCACAGATACGCAGTATTTT
>14|few|-|TRBJ2-2|TRBV9
CASSAAGAGGELFF
TGTGCCAGCAGCGCGGCAGGGGCAGGCGGGGAGCTGTTTTTT
>11|-|-|TRBJ1-1|TRBV7-2
CASWLNTEAFF
TGTGCCAGCTGGCTGAACACTGAAGCTTTCTTT
>16|few|-|TRBJ2-3|TRBV10-2
CACSLAPGTSTDTQYF
TGCGCCTGCTCTCTAGCGCCAGGGACTAGCACAGATACGCAGTATTTT
>16|-|TRBD2|TRBJ2-5|TRBV5-1
CASSFRLAGGQETQYF
TGCGCCAGCAGCTTTCGACTAGCGGGAGGCCAAGAGACCCAGTACTTC
>13|many|TRBD2|TRBJ2-7|TRBV6-2/TRBV6-3
CASSRLAGYEQYF
TGTGCCAGCAGTAGACTAGCTGGCTACGAGCAGTACTTC
>15|-|-|TRBJ2-1|TRBV7-2
CASSLVGGLYSEQFF
TGTGCCAGCAGCTTAGTAGGTGGACTCTACAGTGAGCAGTTCTTC
>12|-|-|TRBJ2-1|TRBV7-2
CASRIQDNEQFF
TGTGCCAGCAGAATACAGGACAATGAGCAGTTCTTC
>13|-|-|TRBJ2-7|TRBV29-1
CSVQDGFSYEQYF
TGCAGCGTGCAAGACGGGTTCTCCTACGAGCAGTACTTC
>16|-|TRBD2|TRBJ2-7|TRBV28
CASTSPGGAPLYEQYF
TGTGCCAGCACCTCCCCGGGGGGGGCGCCGCTCTACGAGCAGTACTTC
>17|-|-|TRBJ2-3|TRBV9
CASSVAELASSTDTQYF
TGTGCCAGCAGCGTAGCTGAGCTGGCGTCTAGCACAGATACGCAGTATTTT
>13|few|TRBD2|TRBJ2-7|TRBV28
CASSLSGRAPQYF
TGTGCCAGCAGTTTGAGCGGGAGGGCCCCACAGTACTTC
>14|-|TRBD1|TRBJ2-1|TRBV7-3
CASSRGTGSNEQFF
TGTGCCAGCAGTAGGGGGACAGGGTCCAATGAGCAGTTCTTC
>14|-|-|TRBJ2-1|TRBV7-2
CASRGVGNYNEQFF
TGTGCCAGCAGGGGAGTGGGTAACTACAATGAGCAGTTCTTC
>15|-|-|TRBJ2-5|TRBV7-8
CASSLVWVEQETQYF
TGTGCCAGCAGCTTAGTATGGGTGGAACAAGAGACCCAGTACTTC
>12|few|-|TRBJ2-1|TRBV29-1
CSAGSNHNEQFF
TGCAGCGCGGGATCGAACCACAATGAGCAGTTCTTC
>15|-|-|TRBJ2-3|TRBV5-1
CASSRQSSSTDTQYF
TGCGCCAGCAGCCGACAGAGCTCCAGCACAGATACGCAGTATTTT
>15|few|-|TRBJ2-1|TRBV18
CASSLNLGSYNEQFF
TGTGCCAGCTCACTGAATTTGGGATCCTACAATGAGCAGTTCTTC
>14|-|TRBD1|TRBJ2-3|TRBV24-1
CATSDATGADTQYF
TGTGCCACCAGTGATGCAACAGGGGCAGATACGCAGTATTTT
>14|-|-|TRBJ1-2|TRBV6-2/TRBV6-3
CATCPSGSTYGYTF
TGTGCCACCTGCCCATCGGGGTCGACCTATGGCTACACCTTC
>14|-|-|TRBJ2-4|TRBV27
CASSLCQQGCIQYF
TGTGCCAGCAGTTTATGCCAACAGGGATGCATTCAGTACTTC
>12|few|-|TRBJ1-2|TRBV7-9
CASSLEQSGYTF
TGTGCCAGCAGCTTAGAACAGTCTGGCTACACCTTC